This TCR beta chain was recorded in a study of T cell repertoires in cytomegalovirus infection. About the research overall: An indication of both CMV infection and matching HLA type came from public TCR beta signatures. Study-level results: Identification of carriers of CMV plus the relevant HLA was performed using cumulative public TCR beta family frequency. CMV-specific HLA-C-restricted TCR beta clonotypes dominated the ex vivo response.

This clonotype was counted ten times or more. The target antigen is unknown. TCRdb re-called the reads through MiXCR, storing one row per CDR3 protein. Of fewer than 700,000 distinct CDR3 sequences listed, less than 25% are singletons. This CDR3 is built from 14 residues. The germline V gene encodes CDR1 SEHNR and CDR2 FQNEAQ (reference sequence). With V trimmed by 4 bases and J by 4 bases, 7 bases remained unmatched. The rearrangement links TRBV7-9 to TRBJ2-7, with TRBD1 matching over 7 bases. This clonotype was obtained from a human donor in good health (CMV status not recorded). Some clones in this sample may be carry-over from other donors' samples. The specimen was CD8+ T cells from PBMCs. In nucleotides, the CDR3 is TGTGCCAGCAGCTCAATGGACAGGAGATACGAGCAGTACGTC. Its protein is CASSSMDRRYEQYV.